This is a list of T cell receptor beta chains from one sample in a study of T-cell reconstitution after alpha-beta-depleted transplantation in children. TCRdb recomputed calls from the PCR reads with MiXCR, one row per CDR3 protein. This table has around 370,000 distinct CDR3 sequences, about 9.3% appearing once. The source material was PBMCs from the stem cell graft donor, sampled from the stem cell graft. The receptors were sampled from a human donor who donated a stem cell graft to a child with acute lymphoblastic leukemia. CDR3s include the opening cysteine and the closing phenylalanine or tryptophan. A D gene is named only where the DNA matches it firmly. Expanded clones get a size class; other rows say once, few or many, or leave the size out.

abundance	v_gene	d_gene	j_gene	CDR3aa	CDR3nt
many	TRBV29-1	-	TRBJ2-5	CSVEFGDETQYF	TGCAGCGTTGAGTTCGGAGACGAGACCCAGTACTTC
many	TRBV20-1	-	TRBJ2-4	CSATTTGSFQYF	TGCAGTGCTACAACTACCGGGTCTTTTCAGTACTTC
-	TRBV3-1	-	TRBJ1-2	CASSQGGRGYTF	TGTGCCAGCAGCCAAGGGGGAAGGGGCTACACCTTC
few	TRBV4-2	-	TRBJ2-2	CASSPGLYSGELFF	TGTGCCAGCAGTCCGGGACTGTATTCCGGGGAGCTGTTTTTT
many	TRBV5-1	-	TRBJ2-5	CASSLSLGRKTQYF	TGCGCCAGCAGCTTGAGCCTAGGTAGAAAGACCCAGTACTTC
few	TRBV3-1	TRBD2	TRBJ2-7	CASSQDQGLAFKQYF	TGTGCCAGCAGCCAAGATCAGGGACTAGCGTTTAAACAGTACTTC
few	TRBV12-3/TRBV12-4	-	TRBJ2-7	CASSFRVGQSYEQYF	TGTGCCAGCAGTTTTCGAGTAGGGCAGTCCTACGAGCAGTACTTC
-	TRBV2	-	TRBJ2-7	CASSDTGQHEQYF	TGTGCCAGCAGTGATACGGGGCAACACGAGCAGTACTTC
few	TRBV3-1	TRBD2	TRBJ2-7	CASSQYPLASGTNEQYF	TGTGCCAGCAGCCAATACCCCCTCGCTAGCGGGACTAACGAGCAGTACTTC
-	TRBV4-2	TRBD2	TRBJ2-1	CASSMSRGLASNEQFF	TGTGCCAGCAGTATGAGTCGGGGACTAGCCTCGAATGAGCAGTTCTTC
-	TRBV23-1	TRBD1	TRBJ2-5	CASSSLFGRSPGQRETQYF	TGCGCCAGCAGTTCGCTCTTCGGTCGCTCTCCGGGACAGAGAGAGACCCAGTACTTC
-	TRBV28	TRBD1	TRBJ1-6	CASSLGQGASDSPLHF	TGTGCCAGCAGCCTAGGACAGGGGGCGTCGGATTCACCCCTCCACTTT
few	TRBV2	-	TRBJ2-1	CASSGSREQFF	TGTGCCAGCAGTGGGTCTAGGGAGCAGTTCTTC
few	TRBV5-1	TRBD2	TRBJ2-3	CASSLEVGGSTDTQYF	TGCGCCAGCAGCTTGGAGGTCGGGGGGAGCACAGATACGCAGTATTTT
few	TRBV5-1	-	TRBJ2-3	CASSLGSGADTQYF	TGCGCCAGCAGCTTGGGTTCGGGCGCCGATACGCAGTATTTT
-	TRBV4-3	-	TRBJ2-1	CASSHAYTGTSYNEQFF	TGCGCCAGCAGCCATGCCTACACCGGGACTTCATACAATGAGCAGTTCTTC
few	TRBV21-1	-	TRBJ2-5	CASSDLQGAKEETQYF	TGTGCCAGCAGCGATCTACAAGGGGCTAAGGAGGAGACCCAGTACTTC
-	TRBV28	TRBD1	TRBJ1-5	CASSLIGQANQPQHF	TGTGCCAGCAGTTTGATAGGACAGGCCAATCAGCCCCAGCATTTT
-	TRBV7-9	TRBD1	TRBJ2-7	CASSADRVISYEQYF	TGTGCCAGCAGCGCGGACAGGGTGATCTCCTACGAGCAGTACTTC
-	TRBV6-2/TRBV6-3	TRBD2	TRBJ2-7	CASSTRLAGAHEQYF	TGTGCCAGCAGTACTCGACTAGCGGGAGCCCACGAGCAGTACTTC
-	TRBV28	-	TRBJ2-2	CASSLGQNLGELFF	TGTGCCAGCAGTTTAGGGCAAAACCTCGGGGAGCTGTTTTTT
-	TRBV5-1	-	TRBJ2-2	CASSRGRPNTGELFF	TGCGCCAGCAGCAGGGGCAGGCCCAACACCGGGGAGCTGTTTTTT
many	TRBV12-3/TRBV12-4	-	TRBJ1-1	CASSPNLGATEAFF	TGTGCCAGCAGCCCCAATTTGGGGGCTACTGAAGCTTTCTTT
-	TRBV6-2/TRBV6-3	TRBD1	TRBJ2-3	CASSYRDRQDTQYF	TGTGCCAGCAGTTACCGGGACAGACAAGATACGCAGTATTTT
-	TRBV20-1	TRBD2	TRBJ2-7	CSARDSSPGTTRTYEQYF	TGCAGTGCTAGAGATTCTTCTCCCGGGACTACGCGAACCTACGAGCAGTACTTC
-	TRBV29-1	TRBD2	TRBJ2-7	CSGVLAGVSYNEQYF	TGCAGCGGGGTACTAGCGGGAGTAAGTTACAATGAGCAGTACTTC
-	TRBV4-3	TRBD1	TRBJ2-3	CASSQAGGTDWRGTDTQYF	TGCGCCAGCAGCCAAGCAGGGGGAACAGACTGGAGAGGCACAGATACGCAGTATTTT
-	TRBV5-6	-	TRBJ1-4	CASSGRDLRNEKLFF	TGTGCCAGCAGCGGCCGGGACCTCCGAAATGAAAAACTGTTTTTT
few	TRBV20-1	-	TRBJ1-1	CSARYVSGTEAFF	TGCAGTGCTAGATATGTGTCGGGGACTGAAGCTTTCTTT
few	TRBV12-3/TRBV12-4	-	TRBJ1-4	CASSLVLGPSGWGNEKLFF	TGTGCCAGCAGTTTAGTTCTTGGCCCCTCGGGCTGGGGTAATGAAAAACTGTTTTTT
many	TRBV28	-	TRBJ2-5	CASSLAGLETQYF	TGTGCCAGCAGTTTAGCAGGGCTCGAGACCCAGTACTTC
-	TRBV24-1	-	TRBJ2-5	CATSGGTGSTQYF	TGTGCCACCAGTGGCGGCACCGGTTCGACCCAGTACTTC
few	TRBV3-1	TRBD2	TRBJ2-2	CASSRRGLAGIRELFF	TGTGCCAGCAGCCGGCGGGGACTAGCGGGAATAAGGGAGCTGTTTTTT
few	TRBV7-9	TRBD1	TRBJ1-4	CASSHWTGEPEKLFF	TGTGCCAGCAGCCATTGGACAGGGGAGCCGGAAAAACTGTTTTTT
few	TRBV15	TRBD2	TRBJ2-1	CATSSSGGGGRLGNEQFF	TGTGCCACCAGCAGTAGTGGAGGTGGCGGGAGATTAGGCAATGAGCAGTTCTTC
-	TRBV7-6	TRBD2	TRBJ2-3	CASSGIAGGPVTDTQYF	TGTGCCAGCAGCGGAATAGCGGGAGGGCCGGTCACAGATACGCAGTATTTT
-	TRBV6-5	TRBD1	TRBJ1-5	CASSYGTGSGNQPQHF	TGTGCCAGCAGTTACGGGACAGGGTCTGGCAATCAGCCCCAGCATTTT
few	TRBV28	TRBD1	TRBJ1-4	CASSRQGENEKLFF	TGTGCCAGCAGTCGACAGGGGGAGAATGAAAAACTGTTTTTT
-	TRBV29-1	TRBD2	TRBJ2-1	CSVYTSGTNNEQFF	TGCAGCGTCTATACTAGCGGGACAAACAATGAGCAGTTCTTC
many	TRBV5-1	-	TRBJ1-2	CASSFVQGDGYTF	TGCGCCAGCAGCTTTGTACAGGGAGATGGCTACACCTTC
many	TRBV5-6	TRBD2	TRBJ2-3	CASSPGRAYADTQYF	TGTGCCAGCAGCCCGGGGAGGGCTTACGCAGATACGCAGTATTTT
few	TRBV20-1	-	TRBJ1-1	CSARGFGDEAFF	TGCAGTGCAAGGGGCTTCGGGGATGAAGCTTTCTTT